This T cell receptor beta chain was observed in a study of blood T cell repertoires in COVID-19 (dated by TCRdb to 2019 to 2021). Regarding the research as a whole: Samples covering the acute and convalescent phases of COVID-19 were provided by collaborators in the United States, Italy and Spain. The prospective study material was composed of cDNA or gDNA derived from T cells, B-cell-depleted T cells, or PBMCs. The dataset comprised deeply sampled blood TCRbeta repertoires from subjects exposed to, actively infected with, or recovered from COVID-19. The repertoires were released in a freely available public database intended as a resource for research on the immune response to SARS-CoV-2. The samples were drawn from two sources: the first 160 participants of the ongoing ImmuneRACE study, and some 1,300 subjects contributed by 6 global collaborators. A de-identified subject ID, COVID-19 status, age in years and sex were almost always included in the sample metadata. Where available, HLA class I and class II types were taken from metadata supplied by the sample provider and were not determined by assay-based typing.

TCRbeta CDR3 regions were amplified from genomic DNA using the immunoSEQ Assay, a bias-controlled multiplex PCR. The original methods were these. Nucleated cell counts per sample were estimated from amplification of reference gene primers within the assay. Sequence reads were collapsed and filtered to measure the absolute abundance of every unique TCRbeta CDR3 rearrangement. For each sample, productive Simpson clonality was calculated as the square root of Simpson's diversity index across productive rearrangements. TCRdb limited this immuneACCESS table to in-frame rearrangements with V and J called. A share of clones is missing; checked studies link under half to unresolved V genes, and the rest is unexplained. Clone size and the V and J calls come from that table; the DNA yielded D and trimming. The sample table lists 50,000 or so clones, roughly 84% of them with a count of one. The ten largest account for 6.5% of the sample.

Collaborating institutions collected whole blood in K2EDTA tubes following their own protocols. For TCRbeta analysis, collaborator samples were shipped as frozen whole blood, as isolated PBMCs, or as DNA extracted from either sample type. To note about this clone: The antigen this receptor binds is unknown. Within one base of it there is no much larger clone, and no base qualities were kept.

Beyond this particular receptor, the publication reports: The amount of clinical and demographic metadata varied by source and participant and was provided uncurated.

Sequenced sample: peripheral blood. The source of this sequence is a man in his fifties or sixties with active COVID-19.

The DNA sequence reads TGTGCCAGCAGCCAAGTGACTAGCGGTTCTGGGGCCAACGTCCTGACTTTC. Its translation reads: CASSQVTSGSGANVLTF. Recombination connected TRBV4-2 to TRBJ2-6, with 9 bases matching TRBD2. V trim: 1 base; J trim: 1 base; unmatched bases: 2. The CDR3 covers 17 residues, taking in both the cysteine and the phenylalanine. Only the CDR3 DNA is retained, 51 bases long and in frame from the first base. Taken from the germline V gene, the CDR1 and CDR2 loops are LGHNA and YNFKEQ.